The entry below gives a single T cell receptor (beta chain) sequence along with its context. The antigen it binds to is not known. Per-nucleotide qualities are absent, and no much larger clonotype sits a single base away. The data are from a study of CD8+ T cells in alopecia areata (dated by TCRdb to 2016 to 2018). Looking at the study overall: The treated patients took part in an open-label pilot trial in which moderate-to-severe alopecia areata was treated with oral tofacitinib at 5 to 10 mg twice daily. Scalp clonality was compared among normal scalp (n=4), patchy alopecia areata scalp (n=8), and alopecia totalis/universalis scalp (n=8). In humans, TCRbeta sequencing was performed on scalp tissue and on sorted CD4+ and CD8+ peripheral blood T cells from healthy controls and from patients with patchy or totalis/universalis alopecia areata. Patients received tofacitinib for 6 to 18 months and were then followed off drug for 6 months to check for delayed response and recurrence. To study T cell clonal expansion in alopecia areata, the researchers applied high-throughput TCRbeta sequencing to both the C3H/HeJ mouse model and human patients. The RNA source kit depended on sample type: the PAXgene miRNA kit for fixed scalp, the miRNeasy kit for PBMCs, and the RNeasy kit for mouse skin. Biopsies were taken from tofacitinib-treated patients at baseline and at 4 and 24 weeks of treatment, and a later scalp biopsy was taken in several of the tofacitinib-treated patients. TCRbeta CDR3 regions were amplified by immunoSEQ multiplex PCR with 35 Vbeta forward and 13 Jbeta reverse primers. In treated patients, disease severity was measured using the SALT score, which gives the percentage of scalp surface area affected. What the study reported, not specific to this receptor: Because the treated cohort was small and had just a single nonresponder, larger studies are needed to establish links between baseline CD8+ expansion and response. Many expanded lesional clones were found to persist in scalp and blood during tofacitinib treatment, and relapse after treatment cessation may be partly explained by this persistence. Compared with normal scalp, lesional scalp, particularly in alopecia totalis/universalis, had higher clonality and more expanded CD8+ clones, which suggests antigenic drive. Shared TCR sequences between patients were less evident than in mice, which may be partly attributable to HLA diversity in the patient population. Scalp TCR repertoire analysis is complicated because resident alphabeta T cells in normal human skin are also sequenced, whereas mouse skin is dominated by gammadelta T cells. Tofacitinib significantly lowered scalp clonality and the number of expanded CD8+ clones among the top 100 scalp clones.

This sample's time point label indicates: around 28 days on oral tofacitinib. The treatment or condition label, read with the paper, signifies: oral pan-JAK inhibitor, 5-10 mg twice daily. Peripheral blood and lesional scalp punch biopsies were obtained from patients with alopecia areata. PBMCs were separated by density centrifugation and stained for CD3, CD4 and CD8, after which CD4+ and CD8+ T cells were sorted on a FACSAria. V and J are truncated by 1 base and 4 bases respectively, leaving an intervening sequence of 19 bases. Inclusive of the bounding cysteine and phenylalanine, the CDR3 is 17 residues long. Kept here is only the CDR3 DNA, which spans 51 bases and is read in frame from base 1. The germline V gene provides CDR1 MGHDK and CDR2 SYGVNS. The library was obtained by the immunoSEQ multiplex PCR assay. RNA was extracted from all samples and reverse transcribed into cDNA, which served as template for TCR sequencing. SuperScript III was used to make first-strand cDNA, primed with a 2:1 mix of oligo-dT and random hexamers. A synthetic immune receptor repertoire was used to measure amplification bias, and any remaining bias was corrected computationally. The source study handled its data this way. After raw reads were preprocessed to remove errors, the CDR3 was defined following IMGT conventions as running from the conserved cysteine to phenylalanine. Clonality was computed as 1 minus the Shannon entropy, with the entropy normalized by log2 of the number of productive unique TCRs. Whether scalp clones were CD4 or CD8 was inferred by matching scalp TCRbeta sequences against CD4 and CD8 repertoires sorted from blood. This is the immuneACCESS table as TCRdb keeps it, with only in-frame sequences that have V and J called. A part of the clones is gone; compared with another copy, unresolved V genes explain less than half, and the rest is unexplained. V and J calls and clone size come straight from that table; D and trimming were deduced from the DNA. This sample lists about 210,000 clones; 64% were detected once. In total, the top ten clones hold roughly 4.2% of the sample.

Specimen: CD4+ T cells sorted from blood, collected at week 4, from a patient treated with tofacitinib. Recombination joined TRBV25-1 with TRBJ2-5; perhaps TRBD2 is the D gene, with 6 bases matching. The sequence was collected from a human donor with alopecia areata. The nucleotide sequence is TGTGCCAGCAGTGAATTCGGGCGGGGAGAACGGGGAGAGACCCAGTACTTC. This translates into CASSEFGRGERGETQYF.